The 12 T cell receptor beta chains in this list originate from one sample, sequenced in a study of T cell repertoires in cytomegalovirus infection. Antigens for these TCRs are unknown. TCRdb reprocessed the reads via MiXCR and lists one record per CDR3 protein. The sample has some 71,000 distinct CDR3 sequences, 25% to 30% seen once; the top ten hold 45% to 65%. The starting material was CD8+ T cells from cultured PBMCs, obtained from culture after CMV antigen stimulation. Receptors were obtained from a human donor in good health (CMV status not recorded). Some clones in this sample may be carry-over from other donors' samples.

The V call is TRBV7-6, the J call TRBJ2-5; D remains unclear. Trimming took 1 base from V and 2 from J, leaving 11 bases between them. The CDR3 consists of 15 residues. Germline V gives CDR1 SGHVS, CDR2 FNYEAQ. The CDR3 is CASSLVVPGQETQYF. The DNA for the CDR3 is TGTGCCAGCAGCTTAGTAGTCCCCGGTCAAGAGACCCAGTACTTC. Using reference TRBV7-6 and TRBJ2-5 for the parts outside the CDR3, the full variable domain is GAGVSQSPRYKVTKRGQDVALRCDPISGHVSLYWYRQALGQGPEFLTYFNYEAQQDKSGLPNDRFSAERPEGSISTLTIQRTEQRDSAMYRCASSLVVPGQETQYFGPGTRLLVL.

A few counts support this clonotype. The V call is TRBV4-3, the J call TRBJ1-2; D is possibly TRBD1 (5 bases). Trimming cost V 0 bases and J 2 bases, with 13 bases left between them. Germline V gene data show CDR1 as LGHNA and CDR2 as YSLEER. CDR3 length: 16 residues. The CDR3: CASSQDRGAPNYGYTF. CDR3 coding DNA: TGCGCCAGCAGCCAAGACCGCGGGGCACCGAACTATGGCTACACCTTC.

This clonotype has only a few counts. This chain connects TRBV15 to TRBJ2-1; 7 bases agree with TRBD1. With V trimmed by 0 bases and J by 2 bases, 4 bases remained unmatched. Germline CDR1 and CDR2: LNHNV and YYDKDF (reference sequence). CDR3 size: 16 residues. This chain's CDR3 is CATSREGDSPYNEQFF. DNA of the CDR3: TGTGCCACCAGCAGAGAGGGGGACAGCCCCTACAATGAGCAGTTCTTC.

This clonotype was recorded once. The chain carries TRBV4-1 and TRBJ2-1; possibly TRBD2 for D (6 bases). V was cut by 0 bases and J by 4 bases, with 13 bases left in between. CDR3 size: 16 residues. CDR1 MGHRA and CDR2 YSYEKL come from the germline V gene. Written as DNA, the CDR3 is TGCGCCAGCAGCCAAGATCTTGGCGGGAAATACAATGAGCAGTTCTTC. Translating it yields CASSQDLGGKYNEQFF.

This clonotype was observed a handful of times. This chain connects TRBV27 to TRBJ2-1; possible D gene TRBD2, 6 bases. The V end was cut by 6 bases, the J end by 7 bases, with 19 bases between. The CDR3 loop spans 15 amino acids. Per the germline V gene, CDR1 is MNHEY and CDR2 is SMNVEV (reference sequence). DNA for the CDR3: TGTGCCAGCAGCACGAACGGGGGAGAATTTAATGAGCAGTTCTTC. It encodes CASSTNGGEFNEQFF.

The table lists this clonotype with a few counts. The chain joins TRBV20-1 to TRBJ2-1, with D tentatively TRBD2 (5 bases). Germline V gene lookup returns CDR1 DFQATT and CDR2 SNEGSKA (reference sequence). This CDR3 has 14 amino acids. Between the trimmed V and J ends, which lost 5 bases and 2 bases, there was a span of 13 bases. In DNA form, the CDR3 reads TGCAGTGCTGCGGGCCCCGGGCCCTACAATGAGCAGTTCTTC. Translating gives CSAAGPGPYNEQFF.

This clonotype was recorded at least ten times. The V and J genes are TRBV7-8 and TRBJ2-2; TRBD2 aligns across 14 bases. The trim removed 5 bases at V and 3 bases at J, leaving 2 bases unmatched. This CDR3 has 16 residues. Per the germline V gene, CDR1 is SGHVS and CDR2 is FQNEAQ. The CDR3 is CASSLGLAGDTGELFF. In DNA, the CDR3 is TGTGCCAGCAGCCTGGGACTAGCGGGGGACACCGGGGAGCTGTTTTTT. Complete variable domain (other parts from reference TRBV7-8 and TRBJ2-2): GAGVSQSPRYKVAKRGQDVALRCDPISGHVSLFWYQQALGQGPEFLTYFQNEAQLDKSGLPSDRFFAERPEGSVSTLKIQRTQQEDSAVYLCASSLGLAGDTGELFFGEGSRLTVL.

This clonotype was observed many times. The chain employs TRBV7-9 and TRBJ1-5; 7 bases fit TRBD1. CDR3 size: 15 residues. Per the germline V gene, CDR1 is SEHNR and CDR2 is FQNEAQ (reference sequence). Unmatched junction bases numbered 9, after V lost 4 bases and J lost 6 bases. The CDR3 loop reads CASSSETGAVQPQHF. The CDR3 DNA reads TGTGCCAGCAGCTCAGAAACAGGGGCGGTTCAGCCCCAGCATTTT. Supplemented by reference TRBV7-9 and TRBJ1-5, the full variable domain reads DTGVSQNPRHKITKRGQNVTFRCDPISEHNRLYWYRQTLGQGPEFLTYFQNEAQLEKSRLLSDRFSAERPKGSFSTLEIQRTEQGDSAMYLCASSSETGAVQPQHFGDGTRLSIL.

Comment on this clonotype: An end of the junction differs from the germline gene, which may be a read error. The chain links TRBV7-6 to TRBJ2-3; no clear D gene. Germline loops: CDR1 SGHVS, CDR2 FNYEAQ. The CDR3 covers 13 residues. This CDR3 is CASSLASTDTQYF. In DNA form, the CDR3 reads TGTGCCAGCAGCTTAGCTAGCACAGATACGCAGTATTTC. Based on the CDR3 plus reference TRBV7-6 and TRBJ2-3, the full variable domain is GAGVSQSPRYKVTKRGQDVALRCDPISGHVSLYWYRQALGQGPEFLTYFNYEAQQDKSGLPNDRFSAERPEGSISTLTIQRTEQRDSAMYRCASSLASTDTQYFGPGTRLTVL.

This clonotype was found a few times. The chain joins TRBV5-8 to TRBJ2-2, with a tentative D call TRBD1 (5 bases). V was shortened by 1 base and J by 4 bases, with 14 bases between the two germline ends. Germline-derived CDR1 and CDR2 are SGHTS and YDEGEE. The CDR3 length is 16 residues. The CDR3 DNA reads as TGTGCCAGCAGCTTGTCAGACAGTCCCCCCACCGGGGAGCTGTTTTTT. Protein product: CASSLSDSPPTGELFF.

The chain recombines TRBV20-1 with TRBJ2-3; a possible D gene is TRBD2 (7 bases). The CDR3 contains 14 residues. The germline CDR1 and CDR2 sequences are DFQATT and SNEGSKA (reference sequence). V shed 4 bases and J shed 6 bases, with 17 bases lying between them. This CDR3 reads CSAKGGPAGDTQYF. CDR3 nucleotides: TGCAGTGCTAAGGGGGGGCCAGCAGGGGATACGCAGTATTTT.

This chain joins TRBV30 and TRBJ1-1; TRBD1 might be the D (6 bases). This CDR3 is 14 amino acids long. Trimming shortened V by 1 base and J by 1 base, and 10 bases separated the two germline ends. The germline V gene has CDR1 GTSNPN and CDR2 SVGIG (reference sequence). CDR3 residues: CAWSEGRGNTEAFF. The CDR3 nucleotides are TGTGCCTGGAGTGAAGGCAGGGGGAACACTGAAGCTTTCTTT. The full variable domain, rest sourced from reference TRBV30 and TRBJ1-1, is SQTIHQWPATLVQPVGSPLSLECTVEGTSNPNLYWYRQAAGRGLQLLFYSVGIGQISSEVPQNLSASRPQDRQFILSSKKLLLSDSGFYLCAWSEGRGNTEAFFGQGTRLTVV.